This T cell receptor beta chain is from a study of CXCR3-negative and CXCR3-positive naive CD8 T cells. Findings and caveats of the study: Naive cells used TRBV-TRBJ genes in much the same way whether CXCR3-negative or CXCR3-positive; memory cells did not. The level of CXCR3 expression partially decreased after cryopreservation; the majority of assays used fresh PBMCs.

CDR3 size: 14 residues. Germline CDR1 and CDR2: SGHTA and FQGTGA. Note on this clonotype: The antigen remains unidentified.

5' RACE that incorporated UMI labels was used to prepare the TRB cDNA libraries. After re-calling the 5' RACE reads, TCRdb lists one entry per CDR3 protein, DNA absent. The sample includes tens of thousands of distinct CDR3 sequences. This TCR was recovered from a human donor in good health. Some clones in this sample may be carry-over from other donors' samples. This chain links TRBV7-3 with TRBJ1-1; TCRdb calls TRBD1, which cannot be checked without DNA. Sequenced: naive CXCR3- CD8+ T cells from blood. Noted subset: CD45RO-CCR7+CD27+CD95- naive CD8+ T cells lacking CXCR3 (TNR3-). CDR3 region: CASSLGTSGTEAFF.